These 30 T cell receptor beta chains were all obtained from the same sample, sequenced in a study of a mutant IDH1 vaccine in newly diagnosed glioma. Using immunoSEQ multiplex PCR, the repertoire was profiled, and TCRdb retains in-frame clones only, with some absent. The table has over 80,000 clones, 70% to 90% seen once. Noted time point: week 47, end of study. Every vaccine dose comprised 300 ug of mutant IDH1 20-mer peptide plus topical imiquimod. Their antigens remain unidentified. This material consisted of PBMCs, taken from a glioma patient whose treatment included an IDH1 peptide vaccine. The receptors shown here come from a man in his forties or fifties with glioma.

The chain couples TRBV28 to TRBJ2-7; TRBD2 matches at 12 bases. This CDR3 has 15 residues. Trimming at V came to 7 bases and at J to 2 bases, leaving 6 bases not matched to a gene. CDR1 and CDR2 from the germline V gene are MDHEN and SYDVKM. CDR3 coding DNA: TGTGCCAGCAAACTAGCGGGAGGCCAAGCCTACGAGCAGTACTTC. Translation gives CASKLAGGQAYEQYF.

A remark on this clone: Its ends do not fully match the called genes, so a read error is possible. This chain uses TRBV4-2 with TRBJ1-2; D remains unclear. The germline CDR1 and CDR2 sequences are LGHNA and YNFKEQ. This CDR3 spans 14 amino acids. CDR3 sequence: CASSKEGINYGYTF. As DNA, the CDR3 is TGTGCCAGCAGCAAAGAGGGTATAAACTATGGCTACACCTTC.

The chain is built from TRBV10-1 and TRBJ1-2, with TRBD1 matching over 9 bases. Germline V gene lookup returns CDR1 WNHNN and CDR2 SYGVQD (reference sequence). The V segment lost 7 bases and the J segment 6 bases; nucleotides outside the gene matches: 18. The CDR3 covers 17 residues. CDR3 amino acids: CASTFPGQGMAVDGYTF. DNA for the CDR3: TGCGCCAGCACGTTCCCGGGACAGGGCATGGCGGTGGATGGCTACACCTTC.

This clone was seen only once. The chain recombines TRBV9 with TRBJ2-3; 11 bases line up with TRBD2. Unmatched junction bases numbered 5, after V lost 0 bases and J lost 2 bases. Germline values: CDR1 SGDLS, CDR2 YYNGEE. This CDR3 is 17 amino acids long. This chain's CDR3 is CASSVEPSGRTTDTQYF. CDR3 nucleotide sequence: TGTGCCAGCAGCGTAGAACCTAGCGGGAGGACCACAGATACGCAGTATTTT.

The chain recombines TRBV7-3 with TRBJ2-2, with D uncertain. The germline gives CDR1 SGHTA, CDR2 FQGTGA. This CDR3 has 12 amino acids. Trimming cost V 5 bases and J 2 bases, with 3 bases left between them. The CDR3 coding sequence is TGTGCCAGCAGCCCTAACACCGGGGAGCTGTTTTTT. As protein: CASSPNTGELFF.

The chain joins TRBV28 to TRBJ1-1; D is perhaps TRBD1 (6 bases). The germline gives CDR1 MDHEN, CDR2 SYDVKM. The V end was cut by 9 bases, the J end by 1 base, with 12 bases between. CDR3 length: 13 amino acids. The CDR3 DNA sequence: TGTGCCAGTATAGGGGGAGGGAACACTGAAGCTTTCTTT. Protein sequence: CASIGGGNTEAFF.

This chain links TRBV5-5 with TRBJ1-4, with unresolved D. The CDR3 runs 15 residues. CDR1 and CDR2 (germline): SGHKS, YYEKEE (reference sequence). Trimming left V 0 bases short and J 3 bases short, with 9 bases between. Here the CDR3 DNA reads TGTGCCAGCAGCTTGGAACCGGGAGCTAATGAAAAACTGTTTTTT. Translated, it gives CASSLEPGANEKLFF.

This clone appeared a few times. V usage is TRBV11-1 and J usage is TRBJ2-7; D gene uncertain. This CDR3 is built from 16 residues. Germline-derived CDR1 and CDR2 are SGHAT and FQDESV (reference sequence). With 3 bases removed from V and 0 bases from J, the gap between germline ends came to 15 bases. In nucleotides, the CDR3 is TGTGCCAGCAGCTTCAACGGGCAGGTGAGCTCCTACGAGCAGTACTTC. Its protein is CASSFNGQVSSYEQYF.

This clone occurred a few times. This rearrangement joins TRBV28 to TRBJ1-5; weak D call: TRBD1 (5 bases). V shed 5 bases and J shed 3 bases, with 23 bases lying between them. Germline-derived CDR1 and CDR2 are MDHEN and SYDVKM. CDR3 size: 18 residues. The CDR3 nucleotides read TGTGCCAGCAGTCCTCCCTTGGGAAAGGGGAACCCCAATCAGCCCCAGCATTTT. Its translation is CASSPPLGKGNPNQPQHF.

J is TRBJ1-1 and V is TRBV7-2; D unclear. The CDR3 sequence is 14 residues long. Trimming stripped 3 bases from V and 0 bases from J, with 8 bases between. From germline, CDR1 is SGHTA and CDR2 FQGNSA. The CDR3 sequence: CASSFEGLNTEAFF. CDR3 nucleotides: TGTGCCAGCAGCTTCGAGGGATTGAACACTGAAGCTTTCTTT. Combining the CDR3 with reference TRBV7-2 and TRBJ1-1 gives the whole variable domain GAGVSQSPSNKVTEKGKDVELRCDPISGHTALYWYRQSLGQGLEFLIYFQGNSAPDKSGLPSDRFSAERTGGSVSTLTIQRTQQEDSAVYLCASSFEGLNTEAFFGQGTRLTVV.

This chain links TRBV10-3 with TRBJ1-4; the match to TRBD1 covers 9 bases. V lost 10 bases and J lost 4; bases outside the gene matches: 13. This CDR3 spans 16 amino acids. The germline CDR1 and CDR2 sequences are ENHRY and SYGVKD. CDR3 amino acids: CASNPTGGPRNEKLFF. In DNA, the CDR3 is TGTGCCAGCAACCCGACAGGGGGACCGCGTAATGAAAAACTGTTTTTT.

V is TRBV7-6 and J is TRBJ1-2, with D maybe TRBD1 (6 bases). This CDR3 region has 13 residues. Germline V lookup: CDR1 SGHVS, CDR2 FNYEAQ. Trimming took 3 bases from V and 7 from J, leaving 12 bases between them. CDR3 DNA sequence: TGTGCCAGCAGCTTGAGGGGGGTCGGTGGCTACACCTTC. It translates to CASSLRGVGGYTF.

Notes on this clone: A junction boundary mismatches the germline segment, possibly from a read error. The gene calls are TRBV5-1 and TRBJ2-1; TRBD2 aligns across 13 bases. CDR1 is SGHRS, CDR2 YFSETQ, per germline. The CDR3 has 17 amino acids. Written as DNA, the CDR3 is TGCGCCAGCAGCTTCCGGACTAGCGGGAGCTCCTTCAATGAGCAGTTCTTC. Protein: CASSFRTSGSSFNEQFF.

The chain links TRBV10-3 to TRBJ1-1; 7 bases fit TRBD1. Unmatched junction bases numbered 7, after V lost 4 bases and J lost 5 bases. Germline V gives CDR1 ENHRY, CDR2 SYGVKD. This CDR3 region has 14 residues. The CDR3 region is CAISAEGARTEAFF. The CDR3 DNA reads TGTGCCATCAGTGCGGAGGGGGCGCGTACTGAAGCTTTCTTT.

This chain's CDR3 is CASSPQGYSNQPQHF. As DNA, the CDR3 is TGTGCCAGCAGTCCCCAGGGATATAGCAATCAGCCCCAGCATTTT. The chain carries TRBV27 and TRBJ1-5, with D perhaps TRBD1 (5 bases). Per the germline V gene, CDR1 is MNHEY and CDR2 is SMNVEV (reference sequence). Deletions cut 5 bases from V and 0 bases from J, with 11 bases between. This CDR3 region has 15 residues.

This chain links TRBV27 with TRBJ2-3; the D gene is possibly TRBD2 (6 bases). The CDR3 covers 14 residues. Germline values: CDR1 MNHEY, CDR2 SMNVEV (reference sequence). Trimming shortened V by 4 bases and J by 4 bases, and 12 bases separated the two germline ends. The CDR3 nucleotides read TGTGCCAGCAGTTGGTTGGGGGGTCCAGATACGCAGTATTTT. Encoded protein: CASSWLGGPDTQYF.

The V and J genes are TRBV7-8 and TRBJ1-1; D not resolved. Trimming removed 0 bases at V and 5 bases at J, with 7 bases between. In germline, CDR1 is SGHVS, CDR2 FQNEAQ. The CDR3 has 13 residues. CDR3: CASSLAAPTEAFF. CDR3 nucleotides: TGTGCCAGCAGCTTAGCAGCCCCAACTGAAGCTTTCTTT.

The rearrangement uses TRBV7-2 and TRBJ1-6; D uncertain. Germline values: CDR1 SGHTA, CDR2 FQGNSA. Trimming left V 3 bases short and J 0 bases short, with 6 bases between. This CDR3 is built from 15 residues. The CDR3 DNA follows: TGTGCCAGCAGCTTTGGGAGCTCCTATAATTCACCCCTCCACTTT. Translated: CASSFGSSYNSPLHF.

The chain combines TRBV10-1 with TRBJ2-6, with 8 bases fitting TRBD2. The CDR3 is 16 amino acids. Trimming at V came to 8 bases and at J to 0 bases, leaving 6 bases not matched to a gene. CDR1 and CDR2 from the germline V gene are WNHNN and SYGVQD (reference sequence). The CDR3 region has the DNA TGCGCCAGCGCGGGGGGACGTTTCTCTGGGGCCAACGTCCTGACTTTC. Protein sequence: CASAGGRFSGANVLTF.

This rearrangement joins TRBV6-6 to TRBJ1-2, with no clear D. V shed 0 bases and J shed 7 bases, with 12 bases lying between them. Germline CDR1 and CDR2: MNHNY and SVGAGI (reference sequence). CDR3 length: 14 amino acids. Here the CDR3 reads CASSYSEGRSGYTF. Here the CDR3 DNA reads TGTGCCAGCAGTTACTCAGAAGGTCGTTCTGGCTACACCTTC.

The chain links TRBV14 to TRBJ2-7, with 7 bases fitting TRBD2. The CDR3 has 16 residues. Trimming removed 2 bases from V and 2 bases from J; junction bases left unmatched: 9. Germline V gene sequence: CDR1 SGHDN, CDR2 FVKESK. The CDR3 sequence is CASSQPGRVSTYEQYF. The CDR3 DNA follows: TGTGCCAGCAGCCAACCAGGGAGGGTATCCACCTACGAGCAGTACTTC.

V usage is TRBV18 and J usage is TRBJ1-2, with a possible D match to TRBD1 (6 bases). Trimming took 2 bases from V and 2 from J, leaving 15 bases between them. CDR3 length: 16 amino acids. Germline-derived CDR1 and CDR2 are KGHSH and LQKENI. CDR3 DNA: TGTGCCAGCTCACCAATGCGGGCAGGGGTAAACTATGGCTACACCTTC. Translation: CASSPMRAGVNYGYTF.

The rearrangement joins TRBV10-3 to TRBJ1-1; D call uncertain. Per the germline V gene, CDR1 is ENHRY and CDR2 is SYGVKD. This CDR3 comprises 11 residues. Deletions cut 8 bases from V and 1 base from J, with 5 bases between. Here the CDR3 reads CAILANTEAFF. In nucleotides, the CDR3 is TGTGCCATCTTGGCGAACACTGAAGCTTTCTTT.

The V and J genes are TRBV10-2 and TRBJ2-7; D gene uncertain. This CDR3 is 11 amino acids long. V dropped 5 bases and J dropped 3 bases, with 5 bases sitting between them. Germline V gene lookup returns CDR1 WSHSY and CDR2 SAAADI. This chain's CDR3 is CASSLGYEQYF. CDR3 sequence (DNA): TGCGCCAGCAGTCTGGGCTACGAGCAGTACTTC.

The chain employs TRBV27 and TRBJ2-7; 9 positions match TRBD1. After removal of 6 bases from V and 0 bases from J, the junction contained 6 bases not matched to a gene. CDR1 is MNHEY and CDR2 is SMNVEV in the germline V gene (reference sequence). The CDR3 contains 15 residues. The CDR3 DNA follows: TGTGCCAGCAGGCAACAGGGGGCAGGCTCCTACGAGCAGTACTTC. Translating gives CASRQQGAGSYEQYF.

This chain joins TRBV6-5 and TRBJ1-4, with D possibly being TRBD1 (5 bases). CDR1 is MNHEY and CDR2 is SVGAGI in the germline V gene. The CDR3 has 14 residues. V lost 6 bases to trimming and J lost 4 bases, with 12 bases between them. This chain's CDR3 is CASRPDSLNEKLFF. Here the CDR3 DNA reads TGTGCCAGCAGACCCGACAGCCTTAATGAAAAACTGTTTTTT.

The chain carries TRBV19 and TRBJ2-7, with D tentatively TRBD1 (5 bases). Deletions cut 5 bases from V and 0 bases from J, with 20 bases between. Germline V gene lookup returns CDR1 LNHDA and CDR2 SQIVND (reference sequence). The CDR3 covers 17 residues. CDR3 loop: CASSRIGELASSYEQYF. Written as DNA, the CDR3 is TGTGCCAGTAGTCGGATAGGGGAACTCGCAAGCTCCTACGAGCAGTACTTC.

The CDR3 coding sequence is TGTGCCAGCAGCAAAGCGTGGACAGGCCCGAAGGGCAATCAGCCCCAGCATTTT. It yields the protein CASSKAWTGPKGNQPQHF. The rearrangement uses TRBV21-1 and TRBJ1-5; TRBD1, as called in the table, went unchecked against the DNA. TRBV21-1 is tagged as a pseudogene. The CDR3 runs 18 residues.

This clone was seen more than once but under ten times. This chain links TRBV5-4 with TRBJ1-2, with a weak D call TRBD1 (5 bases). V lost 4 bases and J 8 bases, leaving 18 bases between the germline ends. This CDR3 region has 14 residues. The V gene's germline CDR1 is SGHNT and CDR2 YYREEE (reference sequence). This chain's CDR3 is CASSGGGPTKGYTF. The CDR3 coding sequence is TGTGCCAGCAGCGGCGGGGGACCGACTAAGGGCTACACCTTC.

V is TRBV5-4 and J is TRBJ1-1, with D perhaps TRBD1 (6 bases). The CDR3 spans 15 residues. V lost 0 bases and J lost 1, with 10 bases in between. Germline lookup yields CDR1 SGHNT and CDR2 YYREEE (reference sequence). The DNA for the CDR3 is TGTGCCAGCAGCTTGGAAGGACAGAGGAACACTGAAGCTTTCTTT. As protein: CASSLEGQRNTEAFF.